This is a list of T cell receptor beta chains from one sample in a study of blood T cell repertoires in COVID-19. Here immunoSEQ multiplex PCR was the method, and the copy in TCRdb shows in-frame clones only, minus some. The sample lists approximately 20,000 clones, 90% to 95% occurring once. Material: peripheral blood. These receptors originate from a woman between 45 and 65 years old with active COVID-19. Both conserved end residues are part of each CDR3. Fields, in order: V gene, clone size, J gene, CDR3 protein. Only part of the rows carry a size: once, few, many, or a class if the clone is expanded.

TRBV5-1	NA	TRBJ2-3	CASSLVGGRGDTQYF
TRBV4-1	few	TRBJ2-7	CASSHEQAPLFEQYF
TRBV5-1	NA	TRBJ2-3	CASSLGQTTDTQYF
TRBV6-4	NA	TRBJ1-5	CASSGESGQPQHF
TRBV11-2	NA	TRBJ2-3	CASSLRPSRGGADTQYF
TRBV28	NA	TRBJ1-4	CASSLGGTGDEKLFF
TRBV30	NA	TRBJ2-7	CAWGTGPTYEQYF
TRBV7-2	NA	TRBJ2-1	CASSLYRREQFF
TRBV19	NA	TRBJ2-1	CASSMEGGPYNEQFF
TRBV11-2	NA	TRBJ1-2	CASSETGSHGYTF
TRBV7-8	NA	TRBJ2-1	CASSPGTRSYNEQFF
TRBV9	NA	TRBJ2-1	CASSVSGRAYNEQFF
TRBV19	NA	TRBJ2-7	CASSIGHSYEQYF
TRBV6-5	once	TRBJ1-1	CASSYSFRGGTEAFF
TRBV11-3	NA	TRBJ2-3	CASSRGGTGDTDTQYF
TRBV4-2	NA	TRBJ2-2	CASSSGTNTGELFF
TRBV2	NA	TRBJ2-1	CASSESGAYNEQFF
TRBV24-1	NA	TRBJ2-1	CATSGSGTGRYNEQFF
TRBV27	NA	TRBJ2-1	CASSFSGLEGNEQFF
TRBV5-1	few	TRBJ2-7	CASSPWTASGSYEQYF
TRBV9	NA	TRBJ2-7	CASSKDRGSYEQYF
TRBV5-4	NA	TRBJ2-5	CASAVGPTEETQYF
TRBV7-2	once	TRBJ2-7	CASSLVRGTSSYEQYF
TRBV20-1	NA	TRBJ2-1	CSASSPGPLRGNEQFF
TRBV3-1/TRBV3-2	few	TRBJ1-1	CASSQVPGGAFF
TRBV23-1	NA	TRBJ1-5	CASSQSRTGLQPQHF
TRBV6-6	once	TRBJ1-1	CASSYGPGQEGREAFF
TRBV30	NA	TRBJ1-2	CAHGYGHFGYTF
TRBV11-2	NA	TRBJ2-5	CASSSNTGRLQTQYF
TRBV5-6	NA	TRBJ1-4	CASSLGGIEKLFF
TRBV7-3	once	TRBJ2-1	CASSHEPGGYNEQFF
TRBV11-2	NA	TRBJ2-2	CASSLFGRAIGELFF
TRBV12-5	NA	TRBJ2-7	CASVHVTGYEQYF
TRBV28	NA	TRBJ2-7	CASSLRAWYEQYF
TRBV11-2	NA	TRBJ2-5	CASSRRQGAPPTQYF
TRBV3-1/TRBV3-2	NA	TRBJ2-5	CASSQEMSSGRQETQYF
TRBV18	NA	TRBJ1-4	CASSRQGAGEKLFF
TRBV20-1	NA	TRBJ1-5	CSASGGSASNQPQHF
TRBV18	once	TRBJ2-7	CASSPKGQGTYEQYF
TRBV7-3	NA	TRBJ2-1	CASSLNPGTNGEQFF
TRBV5-1	NA	TRBJ1-5	CASSLEGGHDNQPQHF
TRBV13	NA	TRBJ2-7	CASSFTPGVAPVLSTYSYEQYF
TRBV19	NA	TRBJ1-2	CASSNLGASGYTF
TRBV7-9	NA	TRBJ2-1	CASSSPRGGTYNEQFF
TRBV2	NA	TRBJ1-5	CASSERGSQPQHF
TRBV29-1	NA	TRBJ2-1	CSVYGLADRYNEQFF
TRBV21-1	once	TRBJ1-1	CASRRAGLMNTEAFF
TRBV15	NA	TRBJ2-1	CATSSTSGRAWEQFF
TRBV5-4	NA	TRBJ2-2	CASSLQGRATGELFF
TRBV30	NA	TRBJ2-1	CAWSEGQGGYEQFF
TRBV18	NA	TRBJ1-5	CASSPSGQPNQPQHF
TRBV5-4	NA	TRBJ1-2	CASSLQGTGYTF
TRBV18	NA	TRBJ2-1	CASSRASSYNEQFF
TRBV6-5	NA	TRBJ1-1	CASGLRGMNTEAFF
TRBV27	NA	TRBJ2-3	CASSFKREATDTQYF
TRBV5-6	NA	TRBJ2-5	CASSWRGTYQETQYF
TRBV18	NA	TRBJ1-5	CASSPDREQPQHF